The 30 T cell receptor beta chains given below trace back to one sample, sequenced in a study of cytomegalovirus exposure and HLA in healthy donors (dated by TCRdb to about 2017). The protocol used for the library was the immunoSEQ multiplex PCR assay. A mixture of 60 forward primers for TCR Vbeta segments and 13 reverse primers for TCR Jbeta segments was used in the multiplex PCR. Imported from immuneACCESS, the table was reduced by TCRdb to in-frame sequences with V and J called. These copies leave out some clones; in studies compared against another copy, an unresolved V gene accounts for under half, and the cause of the remainder is not known. For this sample the table gives more than 85,000 clones, of which almost 75% were detected only once. The ten largest clones add up to around 7.7% of the sample. Sequenced: PBMCs. The receptors here all came from a man in his forties in good health and CMV-seronegative.

The V call is TRBV18, the J call TRBJ1-2; D ambiguous. Looked up from germline, CDR1 is KGHSH and CDR2 is LQKENI. This CDR3 is 14 amino acids long. V lost 5 bases to trimming and J lost 8 bases, with 18 bases between them. The CDR3 here is CASSLRTGLGGYTF. In DNA, the CDR3 is TGTGCCAGCTCATTAAGGACGGGATTGGGAGGCTACACCTTC.

The genes are TRBV4-1 and TRBJ1-5; TRBD1 matches 7 bases. This CDR3 contains 13 residues. V gave up 4 bases and J gave up 7 bases; unmatched junction bases: 4. CDR1 MGHRA and CDR2 YSYEKL come from the germline V gene. The CDR3 region is CASSRSRGQPQHF. In DNA, the CDR3 is TGCGCCAGCAGCCGCAGCAGGGGGCAGCCCCAGCATTTT.

The genes are TRBV28 and TRBJ1-6; 9 nucleotides line up with TRBD1. This CDR3 comprises 19 residues. V was pared by 3 bases and J by 0 bases, with 9 bases of the junction left unmatched. Per germline, CDR1 MDHEN and CDR2 SYDVKM. CDR3 coding DNA: TGTGCCAGCAGTTTTCTGGACAGGGGCTTCAGCTCCTATAATTCACCCCTCCACTTT. This sequence encodes CASSFLDRGFSSYNSPLHF.

This chain connects TRBV9 to TRBJ2-3; TRBD2 might be the D (7 bases). Germline-derived CDR1 and CDR2 are SGDLS and YYNGEE. The CDR3 is 15 residues long. V was pared by 4 bases and J by 1 base, with 13 bases between. CDR3 region: CASSFRGAGTDTQYF. In nucleotides, the CDR3 is TGTGCCAGCAGCTTCCGGGGGGCCGGCACAGATACGCAGTATTTT.

This clone turned up a few times. The chain combines TRBV6-6 with TRBJ1-3, with a possible D match to TRBD1 (5 bases). This CDR3 contains 14 residues. Trimming shortened V by 2 bases and J by 0 bases, and 5 bases separated the two germline ends. From germline, CDR1 is MNHNY and CDR2 SVGAGI (reference sequence). CDR3 sequence (DNA): TGTGCCAGCAGTTACCAGGGCTCTGGAAACACCATATATTTT. Protein: CASSYQGSGNTIYF.

In this sample, this clone turned up a few times. CDR3 amino acids: CASMTPSRQNTEAFF. For the CDR3, the DNA is TGTGCCAGCATGACCCCAAGCAGACAGAACACTGAAGCTTTCTTT. This chain connects TRBV27 to TRBJ1-1; D not resolved. V gave up 7 bases and J gave up 1 base, with 16 bases separating them. The CDR3 loop spans 15 amino acids. Germline loops: CDR1 MNHEY, CDR2 SMNVEV (reference sequence).

J is TRBJ2-7 and V is TRBV5-1; D is possibly TRBD2 (7 bases). Trimming cost V 4 bases and J 3 bases, with 14 bases left between them. Germline CDR1 is SGHRS and CDR2 is YFSETQ. The CDR3 extends over 14 amino acids. The CDR3 DNA sequence: TGCGCCAGCAGCAGGGGGGGTAGCGACTACGAGCAGTACTTC. Protein: CASSRGGSDYEQYF.

V gene TRBV7-9 combines with J gene TRBJ1-3; D is undetermined. Germline V gene sequence: CDR1 SEHNR, CDR2 FQNEAQ (reference sequence). This CDR3 contains 11 residues. With 10 bases removed from V and 8 bases from J, the gap between germline ends came to 12 bases. CDR3 amino acids: CATPLVDTIYF. CDR3 DNA: TGTGCCACCCCGTTGGTAGACACCATATATTTT.

V is TRBV10-3 and J is TRBJ2-3; the match to TRBD2 covers 9 bases. The CDR3 is 16 residues long. Germline V gene data show CDR1 as ENHRY and CDR2 as SYGVKD. The V segment lost 0 bases and the J segment 1 base; nucleotides outside the gene matches: 2. The CDR3 reads CAISESRTSGTDTQYF. The DNA of the CDR3 is TGTGCCATCAGTGAGTCGAGGACTAGCGGCACAGATACGCAGTATTTT.

This clone was observed a handful of times. V and J are TRBV2 and TRBJ1-3; tentatively, D is TRBD1 (5 bases). Germline V CDR1 and CDR2: SNHLY, FYNNEI. Trimming took 4 bases from V and 2 from J, leaving 12 bases between them. The CDR3 contains 15 residues. The CDR3 sequence is CASSGQYVAGNTIYF. For the CDR3, the DNA is TGTGCCAGCAGTGGACAGTACGTTGCTGGAAACACCATATATTTT. Using reference TRBV2 and TRBJ1-3 for the parts outside the CDR3, the full variable domain is EPEVTQTPSHQVTQMGQEVILRCVPISNHLYFYWYRQILGQKVEFLVSFYNNEISEKSEIFDDQFSVERPDGSNFTLKIRSTKLEDSAMYFCASSGQYVAGNTIYFGEGSWLTVV.

The rearrangement joins TRBV20-1 to TRBJ1-1, with 10 bases aligning to TRBD1. Germline V gene data show CDR1 as DFQATT and CDR2 as SNEGSKA (reference sequence). Losses at the gene ends were 6 bases for V and 9 bases for J; bases not matched to a gene: 4. This CDR3 comprises 11 residues. The CDR3 bases are TGCAGTGCCGAGACAGGGGGCCAAGCTTTCTTT. This sequence encodes CSAETGGQAFF.

V and J are TRBV27 and TRBJ2-7; 9 bases agree with TRBD1. J was trimmed by 2 bases and V by 6 bases; bases with no gene match: 8. This CDR3 has 15 residues. Germline V gene data show CDR1 as MNHEY and CDR2 as SMNVEV (reference sequence). This chain's CDR3 is CASRPRTGETYEQYF. CDR3 DNA: TGTGCCAGCAGACCTAGGACAGGGGAAACCTACGAGCAGTACTTC.

The chain links TRBV29-1 to TRBJ1-3; D call uncertain. This CDR3 region has 13 residues. V was trimmed by 3 bases and J by 2 bases, leaving 8 bases between them. Germline CDR1 SQVTM, CDR2 ANQGSEA. The CDR3 DNA sequence: TGCAGCGTTGAGGTGTCAGCTGGAAACACCATATATTTT. Amino acid sequence: CSVEVSAGNTIYF.

This clone was recorded a few times. The genes are TRBV28 and TRBJ1-4; D unclear. The V end was cut by 3 bases, the J end by 8 bases, with 10 bases between. Per the germline V gene, CDR1 is MDHEN and CDR2 is SYDVKM. This CDR3 contains 13 residues. The CDR3 region is CASSFSLIEKLFF. In DNA form, the CDR3 reads TGTGCCAGCAGTTTTTCCCTAATAGAAAAACTGTTTTTT. Full variable domain (remainder filled in from reference TRBV28 and TRBJ1-4): DVKVTQSSRYLVKRTGEKVFLECVQDMDHENMFWYRQDPGLGLRLIYFSYDVKMKEKGDIPEGYSVSREKKERFSLILESASTNQTSMYLCASSFSLIEKLFFGSGTQLSVL.

This chain links TRBV13 with TRBJ2-5; 10 bases are shared with TRBD2. There are 15 residues in the CDR3. Germline CDR1 is PRHDT and CDR2 is FYEKMQ (reference sequence). V was clipped by 3 bases and J by 5 bases; unmatched bases: 6. The CDR3 is CASSFGLAGVETQYF. DNA for the CDR3: TGTGCCAGCAGCTTCGGGCTAGCGGGGGTGGAGACCCAGTACTTC. Drawing the rest from reference TRBV13 and TRBJ2-5, the complete variable domain is AAGVIQSPRHLIKEKRETATLKCYPIPRHDTVYWYQQGPGQDPQFLISFYEKMQSDKGSIPDRFSAQQFSDYHSELNMSSLELGDSALYFCASSFGLAGVETQYFGPGTRLLVL.

This chain uses TRBV19 with TRBJ1-1, with a weak D call TRBD1 (6 bases). V was cut by 6 bases and J by 1 base, with 9 bases left in between. Germline-derived CDR1 and CDR2 are LNHDA and SQIVND (reference sequence). The CDR3 contains 13 residues. The CDR3 protein is CASSSQGNTEAFF. CDR3 DNA: TGTGCCAGTAGCTCACAGGGGAACACTGAAGCTTTCTTT.

This clone was observed a few times. The J gene is TRBJ2-3, the V gene TRBV5-1; 8 bases are shared with TRBD2. The CDR3 sequence is 16 residues long. The ends lost 7 bases at V and 2 bases at J; junction bases unmatched: 12. The germline gives CDR1 SGHRS, CDR2 YFSETQ. The CDR3 DNA reads as TGCGCCAGCCACCCACCGGAGCGGGGGCACACAGATACGCAGTATTTT. It yields the protein CASHPPERGHTDTQYF.

The chain uses TRBV4-1 and TRBJ2-3, with a weak D call TRBD2 (7 bases). This CDR3 has 17 residues. Trimming stripped 1 base from V and 4 bases from J, with 18 bases between. Germline-derived CDR1 and CDR2 are MGHRA and YSYEKL. The chain's CDR3 is CASSQVGAGAVADTQYF. CDR3 DNA sequence: TGCGCCAGCAGCCAAGTGGGGGCGGGGGCCGTCGCAGATACGCAGTATTTT.

The chain has TRBV25-1 and TRBJ2-1, with D possibly TRBD2 on 7 matching bases. The CDR3 sequence is 17 residues long. Germline V CDR1 and CDR2: MGHDK, SYGVNS. V was pared by 3 bases and J by 6 bases, with 21 bases between. The CDR3 bases are TGTGCCAGCAGTGAGACAGGCCTGGGGGGGCCGGTCAATGAGCAGTTCTTC. Amino acids: CASSETGLGGPVNEQFF.

This chain links TRBV27 with TRBJ2-7, with a tentative D call TRBD2 (6 bases). This CDR3 region has 14 residues. V dropped 10 bases and J dropped 1 base, with 17 bases sitting between them. Germline V gives CDR1 MNHEY, CDR2 SMNVEV (reference sequence). CDR3 nucleotide sequence: TGTGCCATTGCGAGATCCGGGACTTCCTACGAGCAGTACTTC. This gives the protein CAIARSGTSYEQYF.

This chain uses TRBV27 with TRBJ2-2; D ambiguous. The V end lost 8 bases, the J end lost 7 bases, and 11 bases lay between the germline ends. The CDR3 covers 12 residues. Germline values: CDR1 MNHEY, CDR2 SMNVEV (reference sequence). CDR3 amino acids: CASGIILGELFF. The DNA of the CDR3 is TGTGCCAGCGGCATTATTCTCGGGGAGCTGTTTTTT.

This clone was picked up a small number of times. V and J are TRBV6-5 and TRBJ2-4, with D unclear. V lost 6 bases and J 14 bases, leaving 20 bases between the germline ends. Germline-derived CDR1 and CDR2 are MNHEY and SVGAGI. This CDR3 region has 13 residues. CDR3 nucleotides: TGTGCCAGCAGCCACGCCCTAGGTGTCAACGAGTACTTC. Protein: CASSHALGVNEYF.

The chain uses TRBV15 and TRBJ1-2; 7 bases match TRBD1. There are 15 residues in the CDR3. Germline V gene sequence: CDR1 LNHNV, CDR2 YYDKDF (reference sequence). The V and J ends lost 0 bases and 5 bases, in that order; junction bases with no gene match: 6. In DNA, the CDR3 is TGTGCCACCAGCAGAGAGGGACAGATGATGTATGGCTACACCTTC. Its protein product is CATSREGQMMYGYTF.

The chain couples TRBV4-2 to TRBJ1-1; the D is unclear. CDR3 length: 15 residues. V was cut by 1 base and J by 1 base, with 10 bases left in between. Germline lookup yields CDR1 LGHNA and CDR2 YNFKEQ. The CDR3 here is CASSQARVENTEAFF. The DNA of the CDR3 is TGTGCCAGCAGCCAAGCCCGGGTCGAGAACACTGAAGCTTTCTTT.

This rearrangement joins TRBV9 to TRBJ1-1; 7 bases line up with TRBD1. Germline V gene sequence: CDR1 SGDLS, CDR2 YYNGEE. V was clipped by 4 bases and J by 7 bases; unmatched bases: 7. The CDR3 has 13 residues. The DNA for the CDR3 is TGTGCCAGCAGCCGAGGCGGACAGGTTGAAGCTTTCTTT. This translates into CASSRGGQVEAFF.

This clone has just one count. The V and J genes are TRBV4-1 and TRBJ2-7, with TRBD2 matching over 9 bases. The V gene end was trimmed by 4 bases and the J gene end by 5 bases; junction bases not matched to a gene: 21. The CDR3 extends over 19 amino acids. Germline CDR1 is MGHRA and CDR2 is YSYEKL. The CDR3 DNA follows: TGCGCCAGCAGCCTCCGGTGGGCTAGCGGGGCATTTATCGCCGACGAGCAGTACTTC. The encoded protein is CASSLRWASGAFIADEQYF.

The chain employs TRBV9 and TRBJ2-7; the D gene is possibly TRBD1 (6 bases). The CDR3 has 14 residues. Germline V lookup: CDR1 SGDLS, CDR2 YYNGEE. The V end was cut by 3 bases, the J end by 6 bases, with 16 bases between. The CDR3 reads CASSATLTGCEQYF. CDR3 DNA sequence: TGTGCCAGCAGCGCGACTTTAACAGGGTGCGAGCAGTACTTC. Supplemented by reference TRBV9 and TRBJ2-7, the full variable domain reads DSGVTQTPKHLITATGQRVTLRCSPRSGDLSVYWYQQSLDQGLQFLIQYYNGEERAKGNILERFSAQQFPDLHSELNLSSLELGDSALYFCASSATLTGCEQYFGPGTRLTVT.

CDR3 bases: TGTGCCAGCAGCTCGCGGGGACAGGGAGCCTGGGACTATGGCTACACCTTC. Protein: CASSSRGQGAWDYGYTF. This sequence joins TRBV7-9 and TRBJ1-2, with 9 bases matching TRBD1. The CDR3 is 17 residues long. V gave up 4 bases and J gave up 3 bases; unmatched junction bases: 12. CDR1 and CDR2 from the germline V gene are SEHNR and FQNEAQ (reference sequence).

The chain links TRBV29-1 to TRBJ2-2; 7 nucleotides align to TRBD1. Trimming removed 6 bases from V and 4 bases from J; junction bases left unmatched: 5. The length of the CDR3 is 13 residues. The germline V gene has CDR1 SQVTM and CDR2 ANQGSEA. The CDR3 DNA follows: TGCAGCGTCGACAGGGTTGGCACCGGGGAGCTGTTTTTT. Its translation: CSVDRVGTGELFF.

The chain joins TRBV27 to TRBJ2-1; 8 positions match TRBD2. CDR3 size: 18 residues. Germline V gene lookup returns CDR1 MNHEY and CDR2 SMNVEV (reference sequence). Germline trimming cut 3 bases from V and 1 base from J; bases unmatched to any gene: 11. Here the CDR3 DNA reads TGTGCCAGCAGTTTTTTTGGGGGCACTAGCGGTTCCTACAATGAGCAGTTCTTC. Translation: CASSFFGGTSGSYNEQFF.